A single sample is the source of the 8 T cell receptor beta chains below, sequenced in a study of T cells in Graves' hyperthyroidism and ophthalmopathy. Amplified TCR beta CDR3 regions came from RNA transcripts. A set of HTBI primers served as the primers for a first-round RT-PCR of the TCR CDR3. In TCRdb, the multiplex PCR reads were re-called with MiXCR into one record per CDR3 protein. This table holds 300,000 to 450,000 distinct CDR3 sequences, roughly 12% found once. The source material was blood. Every receptor here comes from a man aged 25-45 years with Graves' hyperthyroidism that later progressed to Graves' ophthalmopathy.

This clonotype was counted at least ten times. The chain uses TRBV7-9 and TRBJ2-1; 12 bases map to TRBD2. J was trimmed by 9 bases and V by 5 bases; bases with no gene match: 11. This CDR3 has 16 amino acids. Germline V gene sequence: CDR1 SEHNR, CDR2 FQNEAQ (reference sequence). CDR3 nucleotide sequence: TGTGCCAGCAGCGAGACTAGCGGGGGAGGCGGGTCTGAGCAGTTCTTC. Residues: CASSETSGGGGSEQFF.

The genes are TRBV12-3 or TRBV12-4 and TRBJ2-7; possibly TRBD1 for D (6 bases). The CDR3 has 13 amino acids. Deletions cut 6 bases from V and 7 bases from J, with 16 bases between. CDR3 residues: CASRARGVEEQYF. The CDR3, as DNA: TGTGCCAGCAGGGCCAGGGGAGTAGAAGAGCAGTACTTC.

Ten or more counts support this clonotype. The chain recombines TRBV12-3 or TRBV12-4 with TRBJ1-2; 9 bases align to TRBD1. The CDR3 consists of 15 residues. V lost 3 bases to trimming and J lost 1 base; unmatched junction nucleotides: 3. The CDR3 DNA reads TGTGCCAGCAGTTTGGGGGGACAGGGTAACTATGGCTACACCTTC. It encodes CASSLGGQGNYGYTF.

The chain carries TRBV12-3 or TRBV12-4 and TRBJ1-6; D may be TRBD1 (5 bases). This CDR3 has 12 amino acids. V lost 2 bases and J 9 bases, leaving 5 bases between the germline ends. The CDR3 is CASSLQGSPLHF. The DNA of the CDR3 is TGTGCCAGCAGTTTACAGGGTTCACCCCTCCACTTT.

This clonotype appeared many times. The J gene is TRBJ1-4, the V gene TRBV10-3; D possibly corresponds to TRBD1 (5 bases). Germline V CDR1 and CDR2: ENHRY, SYGVKD. The V end was cut by 0 bases, the J end by 3 bases, with 5 bases between. CDR3 size: 14 residues. In DNA form, the CDR3 reads TGTGCCATCAGTGAGTCGGGGGCTAATGAAAAACTGTTTTTT. It translates to CAISESGANEKLFF.

This clonotype was counted ten times or more. V gene TRBV12-3 or TRBV12-4 combines with J gene TRBJ2-3; D is unresolved. V shed 2 bases and J shed 5 bases, with 11 bases lying between them. CDR3 length equals 14 residues. The CDR3 here is CASSLTLDRDTQYF. The CDR3 coding sequence is TGTGCCAGCAGTTTAACGCTGGATAGAGATACGCAGTATTTT.

CDR3 DNA: TGTGCCTACAAACCGGGACCGAACACTGAAGCTTTCTTT. This codes for CAYKPGPNTEAFF. This rearrangement joins TRBV30 to TRBJ1-1; a weak D match, TRBD1 (5 bases). Germline CDR1 and CDR2: GTSNPN and SVGIG (reference sequence). Trimming shortened V by 7 bases and J by 1 base, and 13 bases separated the two germline ends. This CDR3 comprises 13 residues.

This clonotype was seen repeatedly, ten times or more. The chain employs TRBV7-2 and TRBJ1-1, with TRBD1 as a possible D gene (6 bases). This CDR3 has 17 residues. Trimming shortened V by 2 bases and J by 5 bases, and 21 bases separated the two germline ends. Germline V lookup: CDR1 SGHTA, CDR2 FQGNSA. Here the CDR3 reads CASSLKDDRSLGTEAFF. As DNA, the CDR3 is TGTGCCAGCAGCTTAAAGGACGACAGGTCCCTGGGAACTGAAGCTTTCTTT. Together with reference TRBV7-2 and TRBJ1-1, the CDR3 gives the full variable domain: GAGVSQSPSNKVTEKGKDVELRCDPISGHTALYWYRQSLGQGLEFLIYFQGNSAPDKSGLPSDRFSAERTGGSVSTLTIQRTQQEDSAVYLCASSLKDDRSLGTEAFFGQGTRLTVV.